These T cell receptor beta chains were read from a single sample in a study of cytomegalovirus exposure and HLA in healthy donors. The repertoire was sequenced with immunoSEQ multiplex PCR; TCRdb's copy has only in-frame clones and lacks some. This table has some 150,000 clones, under 80% appearing once. Sequenced input: PBMCs. These receptors were obtained from a male donor in good health and CMV-seronegative. Both conserved end residues are part of each CDR3. The order of the fields is clone size, J gene, V gene, D gene, CDR3 protein, CDR3 DNA. D genes are given only for firm matches. Part of the rows lack a size; the others show once, few, many or a class for expanded clones.

abundance: .
j_gene: TRBJ1-5
v_gene: TRBV19
d_gene: TRBD1
CDR3aa: CASSLTGGTHQPQHF
CDR3nt: TGTGCCAGTAGTCTGACAGGGGGAACTCATCAGCCCCAGCATTTT

abundance: few
j_gene: TRBJ2-4
v_gene: TRBV7-2
d_gene: TRBD2
CDR3aa: CASSLRLAGVWGNIQYF
CDR3nt: TGTGCCAGCAGCTTAAGGCTAGCGGGAGTGTGGGGAAACATTCAGTACTTC

abundance: few
j_gene: TRBJ1-1
v_gene: TRBV10-3
d_gene: .
CDR3aa: CAIGGEINTEAFF
CDR3nt: TGTGCCATCGGGGGGGAGATTAACACTGAAGCTTTCTTT

abundance: few
j_gene: TRBJ2-7
v_gene: TRBV5-1
d_gene: .
CDR3aa: CASSIGHPWEQYF
CDR3nt: TGCGCCAGCAGCATCGGACACCCGTGGGAGCAGTACTTC

abundance: once
j_gene: TRBJ2-5
v_gene: TRBV9
d_gene: TRBD1
CDR3aa: CASSVDPGQQETQYF
CDR3nt: TGTGCCAGCAGCGTAGACCCGGGACAGCAAGAGACCCAGTACTTC

abundance: .
j_gene: TRBJ2-3
v_gene: TRBV15
d_gene: .
CDR3aa: CATSSLNLPGQGATDTQYF
CDR3nt: TGTGCCACCAGCAGCCTTAACCTACCAGGACAAGGGGCCACAGATACGCAGTATTTT

abundance: few
j_gene: TRBJ2-1
v_gene: TRBV4-3
d_gene: TRBD2
CDR3aa: CASSQGLRGGDSRNEQFF
CDR3nt: TGCGCCAGCAGCCAAGGGTTGCGGGGGGGAGATTCCCGCAATGAGCAGTTCTTC

abundance: once
j_gene: TRBJ1-5
v_gene: TRBV7-9
d_gene: TRBD1
CDR3aa: CASSPGQGHQPQHF
CDR3nt: TGTGCCAGCAGCCCTGGACAGGGACATCAGCCCCAGCATTTT

abundance: .
j_gene: TRBJ2-3
v_gene: TRBV27
d_gene: .
CDR3aa: CASSLSSPTDTQYF
CDR3nt: TGTGCCAGCAGTTTATCGTCCCCAACAGATACGCAGTATTTT

abundance: .
j_gene: TRBJ1-1
v_gene: TRBV30
d_gene: .
CDR3aa: CAWRLGRGTEAFF
CDR3nt: TGTGCCTGGAGACTCGGCAGGGGCACTGAAGCTTTCTTT

abundance: once
j_gene: TRBJ1-5
v_gene: TRBV7-9
d_gene: .
CDR3aa: CASSSSGGYNQPQHF
CDR3nt: TGTGCCAGCAGCTCTAGTGGGGGCTACAATCAGCCCCAGCATTTT